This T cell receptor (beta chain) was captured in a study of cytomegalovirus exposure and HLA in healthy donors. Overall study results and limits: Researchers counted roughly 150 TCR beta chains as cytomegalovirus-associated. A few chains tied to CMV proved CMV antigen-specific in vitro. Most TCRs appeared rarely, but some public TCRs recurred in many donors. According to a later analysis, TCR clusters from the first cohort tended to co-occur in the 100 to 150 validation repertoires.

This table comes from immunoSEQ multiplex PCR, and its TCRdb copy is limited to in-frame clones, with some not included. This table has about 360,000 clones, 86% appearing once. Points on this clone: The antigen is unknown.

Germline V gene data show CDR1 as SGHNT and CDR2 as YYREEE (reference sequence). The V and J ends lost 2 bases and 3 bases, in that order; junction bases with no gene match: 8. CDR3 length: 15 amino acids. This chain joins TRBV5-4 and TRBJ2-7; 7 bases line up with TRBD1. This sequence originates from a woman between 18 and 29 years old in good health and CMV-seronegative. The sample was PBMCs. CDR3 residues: CASSFGDRELYEQYF. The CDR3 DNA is TGTGCCAGCAGCTTTGGGGACAGAGAACTCTACGAGCAGTACTTC.